The 28 T cell receptor beta chains below come from one sample, sequenced in a study of OX40 agonist ivuxolimab in advanced cancers. The assay was immunoSEQ multiplex PCR, and TCRdb's table has in-frame clones only and misses some. The sample lists fewer than 35,000 clones, 81% occurring once. The sample in question was CD4+ or CD8+ T cells sorted from blood, obtained in a trial of the OX40 agonist ivuxolimab. The receptor set was obtained from an adult with an advanced solid tumor such as melanoma, head and neck, liver or kidney cancer.

This chain links TRBV9 with TRBJ1-5, with TRBD1 as a possible D gene (6 bases). Looked up from germline, CDR1 is SGDLS and CDR2 is YYNGEE. Trimming stripped 3 bases from V and 1 base from J, with 11 bases between. The CDR3 is 15 residues long. The CDR3 DNA follows: TGTGCCAGCAGCGCCCAAACAGGGAGCAATCAGCCCCAGCATTTT. This gives the protein CASSAQTGSNQPQHF.

V is TRBV30 and J is TRBJ2-2, with 10 nucleotides matching TRBD2. The CDR3 loop spans 15 amino acids. V dropped 3 bases and J dropped 4; count of bases not matched to a gene: 5. Per germline, CDR1 GTSNPN and CDR2 SVGIG (reference sequence). CDR3 bases: TGTGCCTGGAGCCTAGCGGGAGCGGGCACCGGGGAGCTGTTTTTT. This gives the protein CAWSLAGAGTGELFF.

This clone occurred once. DNA of the CDR3: TGTGCCAGCATACGTGGAGGGGGGGACAATCAGCCCCAGCATTTT. Protein product: CASIRGGGDNQPQHF. This chain connects TRBV6-1 to TRBJ1-5, with TRBD1 as a possible D gene (6 bases). The germline gives CDR1 MNHNS, CDR2 SASEGT. The V gene lost 7 bases and the J gene lost 3 bases, with 16 bases spanning the gap. The CDR3 spans 15 residues.

The V call is TRBV5-1, the J call TRBJ1-2, with D perhaps TRBD1 (5 bases). V was cut by 4 bases and J by 0 bases, with 7 bases left in between. From germline, CDR1 is SGHRS and CDR2 YFSETQ. This CDR3 spans 13 amino acids. In DNA, the CDR3 is TGCGCCAGCAGCCCGACAGCTAACTATGGCTACACCTTC. It translates to CASSPTANYGYTF.

This chain links TRBV5-1 with TRBJ2-5; D is uncertain. Germline CDR1 and CDR2: SGHRS and YFSETQ. The V end was cut by 0 bases, the J end by 2 bases, with 11 bases between. This CDR3 is 15 amino acids long. CDR3 region: CASSLVPGPQETQYF. The CDR3, as DNA: TGCGCCAGCAGCTTGGTTCCAGGTCCACAAGAGACCCAGTACTTC.

V usage is TRBV4-1 and J usage is TRBJ2-2, with a possible D match to TRBD1 (6 bases). The ends were cut back, 5 bases at V and 5 bases at J, with 21 bases in the middle. The CDR3 runs 17 residues. Per germline, CDR1 MGHRA and CDR2 YSYEKL. CDR3 sequence: CASSIGQQGRVTGELFF. CDR3 nucleotide sequence: TGCGCCAGCAGCATAGGTCAGCAGGGGCGTGTAACCGGGGAGCTGTTTTTT.

The chain combines TRBV4-2 with TRBJ2-4; D remains unclear. The CDR3 is 13 amino acids. Trimming pared 2 bases from V and 7 bases from J, leaving 9 bases between. From germline, CDR1 is LGHNA and CDR2 YNFKEQ. In DNA, the CDR3 is TGTGCCAGCAGCCAACTACCCGGGAACATTCAGTACTTC. Encoded protein: CASSQLPGNIQYF.

The chain is built from TRBV19 and TRBJ1-2; TRBD1 aligns across 9 bases. V shed 3 bases and J 4 bases; nucleotides not matched to a gene: 6. The length of the CDR3 is 15 residues. Germline V lookup: CDR1 LNHDA, CDR2 SQIVND (reference sequence). Here the CDR3 reads CASSINRGLGYGYTF. The CDR3 bases are TGTGCCAGTAGTATCAACAGGGGGCTCGGCTATGGCTACACCTTC.

V usage is TRBV7-9 and J usage is TRBJ1-5, with D uncertain. This CDR3 is 14 amino acids long. V shed 4 bases and J shed 7 bases, with 14 bases lying between them. In germline, CDR1 is SEHNR, CDR2 FQNEAQ (reference sequence). CDR3: CASSSLSAAQPQHF. In DNA form, the CDR3 reads TGTGCCAGCAGCTCCTTATCCGCGGCGCAGCCCCAGCATTTT. Drawing the rest from reference TRBV7-9 and TRBJ1-5, the complete variable domain is DTGVSQNPRHKITKRGQNVTFRCDPISEHNRLYWYRQTLGQGPEFLTYFQNEAQLEKSRLLSDRFSAERPKGSFSTLEIQRTEQGDSAMYLCASSSLSAAQPQHFGDGTRLSIL.

In this sample, this clone turned up once. The genes are TRBV30 and TRBJ1-5; 8 nucleotides align to TRBD1. Germline CDR1 is GTSNPN and CDR2 is SVGIG (reference sequence). With 1 base clipped from V and 1 base from J, the junction kept 9 bases outside the gene matches. This CDR3 has 17 residues. The CDR3 protein is CAWSGGRGPGSNQPQHF. CDR3 bases: TGTGCCTGGAGTGGGGGCAGGGGGCCGGGGAGCAATCAGCCCCAGCATTTT.

As regards this clone: One junction end does not reproduce the germline sequence, and a read error may be involved. The chain joins TRBV5-1 to TRBJ2-1, with 16 bases lining up with TRBD2. Germline CDR1 is SGHRS and CDR2 is YFSETQ. There are 13 residues in the CDR3. CDR3 protein: CASSRGLAGGPVF. CDR3 nucleotides: TGCGCCAGCAGCCGGGGACTAGCGGGAGGGCCTGTCTTC.

The rearrangement joins TRBV9 to TRBJ2-7; D is ambiguous. CDR1 SGDLS and CDR2 YYNGEE come from the germline V gene. The CDR3 runs to 15 residues. Trimming cost V 0 bases and J 9 bases, with 19 bases left between them. The DNA of the CDR3 is TGTGCCAGCAGCGTAGATTGGGGTCAGGCGACTGGGCAGTACTTC. Amino acids: CASSVDWGQATGQYF. The variable domain in full, completed from reference TRBV9 and TRBJ2-7, reads DSGVTQTPKHLITATGQRVTLRCSPRSGDLSVYWYQQSLDQGLQFLIQYYNGEERAKGNILERFSAQQFPDLHSELNLSSLELGDSALYFCASSVDWGQATGQYFGPGTRLTVT.

V usage is TRBV27 and J usage is TRBJ2-3; a weak D match, TRBD2 (6 bases). The ends were cut back, 5 bases at V and 4 bases at J, with 13 bases in the middle. Germline V gene sequence: CDR1 MNHEY, CDR2 SMNVEV (reference sequence). The CDR3 contains 14 residues. In DNA form, the CDR3 reads TGTGCCAGCAGTGGGGGGATGGGGCCAGATACGCAGTATTTT. Its translation: CASSGGMGPDTQYF.

The V and J genes are TRBV29-1 and TRBJ2-1, with 7 bases aligning to TRBD2. V dropped 2 bases and J dropped 4; count of bases not matched to a gene: 5. Germline V gene sequence: CDR1 SQVTM, CDR2 ANQGSEA. The CDR3 consists of 14 residues. The CDR3 loop reads CSVERWEGYNEQFF. CDR3 nucleotide sequence: TGCAGCGTTGAAAGGTGGGAGGGGTACAATGAGCAGTTCTTC.

The chain is built from TRBV7-2 and TRBJ2-7, with 9 bases aligning to TRBD1. The V segment lost 3 bases and the J segment 0 bases; nucleotides outside the gene matches: 9. Germline V gene lookup returns CDR1 SGHTA and CDR2 FQGNSA. The length of the CDR3 is 17 residues. The CDR3 region has the DNA TGTGCCAGCAGCTTCCTATACAGGGGGCGCGGCTCCTACGAGCAGTACTTC. Its protein product is CASSFLYRGRGSYEQYF.

This rearrangement joins TRBV11-2 to TRBJ2-7, with D unclear. The germline CDR1 and CDR2 sequences are SGHAT and FQNNGV. The CDR3 length is 13 residues. V was cut by 6 bases and J by 4 bases, with 13 bases left in between. The CDR3 DNA follows: TGTGCCAGCAGTCAGGACCAGCGATACGAGCAGTACTTC. It is translated as CASSQDQRYEQYF.

The rearrangement links TRBV7-2 to TRBJ1-1; D gene unclear. V was shortened by 2 bases and J by 0 bases, with 13 bases between the two germline ends. The CDR3 spans 16 residues. CDR1 is SGHTA, CDR2 FQGNSA, per germline. The CDR3 DNA follows: TGTGCCAGCAGCTTAACGGTAGGAGCGATGAACACTGAAGCTTTCTTT. This translates into CASSLTVGAMNTEAFF.

This clone was counted between two and nine times. The chain joins TRBV7-2 to TRBJ1-1; 7 bases are a match to TRBD1. Germline trimming cut 7 bases from V and 4 bases from J; bases unmatched to any gene: 6. This CDR3 has 13 residues. Germline lookup yields CDR1 SGHTA and CDR2 FQGNSA. Written as DNA, the CDR3 is TGTGCCAGCAACCGACAGGGTAGCACTGAAGCTTTCTTT. It encodes CASNRQGSTEAFF.

The chain has TRBV27 and TRBJ1-1; maybe TRBD1 (6 bases). This CDR3 contains 14 residues. V dropped 6 bases and J dropped 5 bases, with 16 bases sitting between them. The germline CDR1 and CDR2 sequences are MNHEY and SMNVEV (reference sequence). This CDR3 is CASSPQGRRTEAFF. The CDR3 DNA reads TGTGCCAGCAGCCCTCAGGGGCGTCGGACTGAAGCTTTCTTT.

The chain is built from TRBV6-1 and TRBJ2-5; possibly TRBD1 for D (5 bases). Trimming removed 6 bases at V and 4 bases at J, with 15 bases between. This CDR3 contains 14 residues. Germline loops: CDR1 MNHNS, CDR2 SASEGT. CDR3 sequence (DNA): TGTGCCAGCAGCAGTAGTAGGGGCCGAGAGACCCAGTACTTC. The encoded protein is CASSSSRGRETQYF.

This clone was seen only once. The chain recombines TRBV4-1 with TRBJ2-1, with TRBD2 matching over 8 bases. The CDR3 runs 14 residues. Per germline, CDR1 MGHRA and CDR2 YSYEKL. V was clipped by 4 bases and J by 8 bases; unmatched bases: 7. CDR3 region: CASSRSGRGDEQFF. The CDR3 DNA reads as TGCGCCAGCAGCCGAAGCGGGAGAGGCGATGAGCAGTTCTTC.

This sequence joins TRBV11-3 and TRBJ2-2; D is possibly TRBD1 or TRBD2 (6 bases each). Germline assignment: CDR1 SGHNT and CDR2 YENEEA. The V end lost 4 bases, the J end lost 8 bases, and 17 bases lay between the germline ends. CDR3 size: 15 residues. The CDR3 loop reads CASSSLGGGTGELFF. In nucleotides, the CDR3 is TGTGCCAGCAGCTCCCTCGGGGGCGGGACAGGGGAGCTGTTTTTT.

This clone has only a few counts. CDR3: CASSFIAGMVGQTQYF. The CDR3 nucleotides are TGTGCCAGCAGTTTTATAGCGGGAATGGTCGGACAGACCCAGTACTTC. V usage is TRBV7-9 and J usage is TRBJ2-5, with TRBD2 matching 8 bases. Unmatched junction bases numbered 15, after V lost 6 bases and J lost 6 bases. The V gene's germline CDR1 is SEHNR and CDR2 FQNEAQ (reference sequence). The CDR3 covers 16 residues. Full variable domain (remainder filled in from reference TRBV7-9 and TRBJ2-5): DTGVSQNPRHKITKRGQNVTFRCDPISEHNRLYWYRQTLGQGPEFLTYFQNEAQLEKSRLLSDRFSAERPKGSFSTLEIQRTEQGDSAMYLCASSFIAGMVGQTQYFGPGTRLLVL.

V and J are TRBV11-2 and TRBJ2-7, with D possibly TRBD1 on 6 matching bases. The V and J ends lost 5 bases and 2 bases respectively, with 22 bases between them. Germline V gives CDR1 SGHAT, CDR2 FQNNGV. This CDR3 is built from 17 residues. The CDR3 region is CASSPIFFTGQPYEQYF. As DNA, the CDR3 is TGTGCCAGCAGCCCTATTTTTTTTACCGGACAGCCCTACGAGCAGTACTTC.

The rearrangement links TRBV18 to TRBJ1-6; D remains unclear. V lost 3 bases and J 8 bases, leaving 8 bases between the germline ends. The CDR3 covers 13 residues. The germline CDR1 and CDR2 sequences are KGHSH and LQKENI. The CDR3 here is CASSPAFHSPLHF. The CDR3 coding sequence is TGTGCCAGCTCACCCGCGTTCCATTCACCCCTCCACTTT.

The V call is TRBV4-1, the J call TRBJ2-1; a possible D gene is TRBD2 (6 bases). The V end lost 0 bases, the J end lost 7 bases, and 16 bases lay between the germline ends. Germline CDR1 is MGHRA and CDR2 is YSYEKL. CDR3 length equals 16 residues. The CDR3 DNA reads TGCGCCAGCAGCCAAGACGAGCGGGTGGTCCGGAATGAGCAGTTCTTC. This sequence encodes CASSQDERVVRNEQFF.

The chain couples TRBV4-1 to TRBJ2-1, with D unresolved. Looked up from germline, CDR1 is MGHRA and CDR2 is YSYEKL. V shed 4 bases and J shed 12 bases, with 16 bases lying between them. This CDR3 has 13 amino acids. CDR3: CASSRGDTSRQFF. The DNA of the CDR3 is TGCGCCAGCAGCCGAGGAGATACCTCACGGCAGTTCTTC.

This clone was observed a few times. The chain is built from TRBV7-2 and TRBJ2-1; TRBD2 is a possible D gene (7 bases). CDR3 size: 14 residues. Germline CDR1 reads SGHTA; CDR2 reads FQGNSA. Trimming stripped 3 bases from V and 7 bases from J, with 13 bases between. CDR3 protein: CASSFGGPRNEQFF. The CDR3 DNA reads TGTGCCAGCAGCTTCGGGGGGCCGCGGAATGAGCAGTTCTTC.